This T cell receptor (beta chain) was retrieved from a study of T cells in Graves' hyperthyroidism and ophthalmopathy (dated by TCRdb to the late 2010s). Study-wide context: Peripheral blood samples were taken at the time of initial diagnosis, prior to any treatment. A discovery cohort of about a hundred patients, roughly 40 with Graves' ophthalmopathy and 57 with stable Graves' hyperthyroidism, was used to find distinguishing TCR V-J signatures. Whether ophthalmopathy could be predicted prospectively was tested in an independent validation cohort made up of under 20 hyperthyroidism patients plus 17 patients who later progressed to ophthalmopathy. The approximately 98 discovery patients were randomly divided into training and test sets at a 7:3 ratio. In addition, the study compared T-cell repertoires in thyroid tissue and in blood from six Graves' hyperthyroidism patients. Once sampling was done, hyperthyroidism patients were given methimazole at a starting dose of 30 mg daily, whereas ophthalmopathy patients were given high-dose intravenous methylprednisolone. The paper reports TCR Vbeta CDR3 sequencing of approximately 140 peripheral blood samples: around 45 ophthalmopathy, under 80 hyperthyroidism and around 17 progressor patients.

Amplification of TCR beta CDR3 regions was carried out from RNA transcripts. A first-round RT-PCR of the TCR CDR3 used the HTBI primer set with the Qiagen OneStep RT-PCR kit. Libraries were constructed in a second round of multiplex PCR, after which size selection and purification were performed. The libraries were sequenced on an Illumina HiSeq2000 using paired-end 100 bp reads. As for the original processing: Raw data were processed with SOAPnuke, discarding reads with adapters, uncalled bases, mean Phred below 15, or no exact constant-primer or identifier match. COPE v1.2.5 was used to merge high-quality paired reads, and clonotypes were defined as unique nucleotide sequences. MiTCR v1.1 was used to align the clonotypes against IMGT TRBV, TRBD and TRBJ reference segments. The analysis was restricted to V-J combinations with a frequency above 0.0001, which together covered 99% to 99.2% of the repertoires. A TCS score was defined as the ratio of F50 (clonal expansion) to E x V (chaos), with BLOSUM62-based TCRdist applied between CDR3 peptides within each V-J. Welch's t-statistics and random forest reduced around 510 V-J features to roughly 13, which were used in a naive Bayes classifier (R e1071). TCRdb took the public reads, trimmed them with fastp at Q25, ran MiXCR for clone calling and kept in-frame beta chains. Here each entry gathers all rows of one CDR3 protein and keeps the most common genes and DNA. TCRdb, not the original authors, processed these V and J calls. The sample table holds 600,000 to 900,000 distinct CDR3 sequences, of which around 15% were seen once. The biggest ten clones account for roughly 8% of the sample.

This clonotype was detected ten times or more. Its antigen remains unidentified. Per-nucleotide qualities are absent, and no much larger clonotype sits a single base away. A patient counted as having stable Graves' hyperthyroidism if no progression to ophthalmopathy occurred over 18 months of follow-up. The hyperthyroidism patients were between 18 and 65 years old and newly diagnosed, with a disease duration of less than 2 months. Patients with uncontrolled infections, other autoimmune diseases, pregnancy or lactation were excluded. Clinical symptoms, serum thyroxine and TRAb, thyroid ultrasound, and orbital computed tomography formed the basis for the diagnoses. PBMCs were separated from 10 ml of fresh peripheral blood using Ficoll-Paque density gradient centrifugation. Total RNA was extracted using Trizol reagent, and RNA quality was assessed on an Agilent 2100 Bioanalyzer. The CDR3 numbers 15 residues from cysteine through phenylalanine. Only CDR3 DNA is held: 45 bases, read in frame from base 1. The germline V gene (reference sequence) sets CDR1 to LGHDT and CDR2 to YNNKEL. V drops 1 base and J drops 3 bases, leaving 13 bases in between.

Findings and caveats that apply to the study as a whole: During validation, the model predicted progression to ophthalmopathy a median of about 6.5 months ahead of onset, with around 65% sensitivity and 72.22% specificity. No statistical method was used to fix the sample size in advance, and group allocation was not hidden from the investigators. A 13 V-J signature model separated ophthalmopathy from stable hyperthyroidism, with approximately 87% sensitivity and 81.08% specificity in cross-validation and 80%/75% in testing. Most expanded thyroid clonotypes (frequency above 0.001) were also found in blood, which suggests that blood repertoires may mirror thyroid immune responses.

In this chain, TRBV3-1 is recombined with TRBJ2-7; the D match is possibly TRBD1 or TRBD2, with 5 bases aligned in each. Input material: blood. This sequence originates from a man between 18 and 35 years old with Graves' hyperthyroidism. The bases are TGTGCCAGCAGCCAAGTGGCAGGGAGAGTCTACGAGCAGTACTTC. This codes for CASSQVAGRVYEQYF.